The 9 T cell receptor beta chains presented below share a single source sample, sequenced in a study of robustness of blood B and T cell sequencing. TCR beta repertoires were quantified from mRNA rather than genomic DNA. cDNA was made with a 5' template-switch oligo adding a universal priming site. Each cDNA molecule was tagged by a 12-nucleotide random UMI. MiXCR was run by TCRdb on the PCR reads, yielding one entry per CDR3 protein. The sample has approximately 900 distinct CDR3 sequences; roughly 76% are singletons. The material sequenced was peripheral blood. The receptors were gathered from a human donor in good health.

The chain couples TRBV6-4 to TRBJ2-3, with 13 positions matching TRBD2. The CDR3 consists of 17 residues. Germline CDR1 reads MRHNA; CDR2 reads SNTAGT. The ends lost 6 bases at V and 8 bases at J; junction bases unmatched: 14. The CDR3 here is CASSDTGTSGERGTQYF. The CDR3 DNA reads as TGTGCCAGCAGCGACACCGGGACTAGCGGGGAACGGGGTACGCAGTATTTT.

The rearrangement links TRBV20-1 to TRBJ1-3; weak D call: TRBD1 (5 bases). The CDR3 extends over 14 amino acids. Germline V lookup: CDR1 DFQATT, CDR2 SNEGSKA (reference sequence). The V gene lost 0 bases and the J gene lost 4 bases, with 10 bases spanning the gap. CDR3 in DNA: TGCAGTGCTAGAGACGGACACGGGGGAAACACCATATATTTT. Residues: CSARDGHGGNTIYF.

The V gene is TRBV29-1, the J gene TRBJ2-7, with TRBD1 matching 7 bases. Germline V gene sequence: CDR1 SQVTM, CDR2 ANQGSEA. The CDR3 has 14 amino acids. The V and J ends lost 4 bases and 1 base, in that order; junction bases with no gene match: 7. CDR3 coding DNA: TGCAGCGTTGGTCTATCAGGGGGTTCCTACGAGCAGTACTTC. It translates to CSVGLSGGSYEQYF.

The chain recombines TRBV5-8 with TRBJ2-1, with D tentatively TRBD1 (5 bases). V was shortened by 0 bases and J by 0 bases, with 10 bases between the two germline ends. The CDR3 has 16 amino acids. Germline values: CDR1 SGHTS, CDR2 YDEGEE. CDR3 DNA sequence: TGTGCCAGCAGCTTGGGACAGCTGAGCTCCTACAATGAGCAGTTCTTC. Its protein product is CASSLGQLSSYNEQFF.

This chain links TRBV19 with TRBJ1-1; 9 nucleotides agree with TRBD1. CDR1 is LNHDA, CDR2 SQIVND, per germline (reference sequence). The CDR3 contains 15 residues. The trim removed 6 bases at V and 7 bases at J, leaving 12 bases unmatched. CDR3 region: CASSPVGTGTIEAFF. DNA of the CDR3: TGTGCCAGTAGCCCTGTCGGGACAGGGACCATTGAAGCTTTCTTT.

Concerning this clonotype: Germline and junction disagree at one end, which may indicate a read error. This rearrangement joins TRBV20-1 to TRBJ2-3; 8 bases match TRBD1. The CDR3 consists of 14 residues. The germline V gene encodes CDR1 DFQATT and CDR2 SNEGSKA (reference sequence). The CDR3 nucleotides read TGCCGTGCTAGGGCAGGGGGCAGCACAGATACGCAGTATTTT. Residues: CRARAGGSTDTQYF.

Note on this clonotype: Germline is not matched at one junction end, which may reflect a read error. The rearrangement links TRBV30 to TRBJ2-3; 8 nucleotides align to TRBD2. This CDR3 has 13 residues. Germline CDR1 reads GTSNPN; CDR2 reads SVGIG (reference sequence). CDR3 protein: CAWSGSPSRGDRF. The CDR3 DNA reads TGTGCCTGGAGTGGAAGTCCCTCGCGGGGGGACCGTTTT.

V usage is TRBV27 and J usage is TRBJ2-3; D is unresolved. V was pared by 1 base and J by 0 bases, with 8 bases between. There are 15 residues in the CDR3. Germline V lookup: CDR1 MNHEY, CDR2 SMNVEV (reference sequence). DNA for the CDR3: TGTGCCAGCAGTTTATTGGGGTTAAGCACAGATACGCAGTATTTT. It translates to CASSLLGLSTDTQYF.

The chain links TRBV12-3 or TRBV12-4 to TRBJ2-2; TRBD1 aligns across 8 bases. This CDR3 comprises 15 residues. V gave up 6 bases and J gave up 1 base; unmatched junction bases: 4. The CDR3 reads CASRTGERNTGELFF. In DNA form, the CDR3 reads TGTGCCAGCAGGACAGGGGAGAGGAACACCGGGGAGCTGTTTTTT.